These 12 T cell receptor beta chains were all obtained from the same sample, sequenced in a study of OX40 agonist ivuxolimab in advanced cancers. Here immunoSEQ multiplex PCR was the method, and the copy in TCRdb shows in-frame clones only, minus some. This table holds more than 55,000 clones, under 90% found once. The material was CD4+ or CD8+ T cells sorted from blood, obtained in a trial of the OX40 agonist ivuxolimab. The receptors were gathered from an adult with an advanced solid tumor such as melanoma, head and neck, liver or kidney cancer.

The chain recombines TRBV5-4 with TRBJ2-7; D ambiguous. The V end lost 4 bases, the J end lost 0 bases, and 14 bases lay between the germline ends. Per germline, CDR1 SGHNT and CDR2 YYREEE (reference sequence). CDR3 length: 15 amino acids. The chain's CDR3 is CASSHGPDPSYEQYF. In DNA form, the CDR3 reads TGTGCCAGCAGCCACGGACCCGATCCCTCCTACGAGCAGTACTTC.

The chain is built from TRBV28 and TRBJ1-6, with unresolved D. V dropped 5 bases and J dropped 8 bases, with 16 bases sitting between them. The length of the CDR3 is 15 residues. Per the germline V gene, CDR1 is MDHEN and CDR2 is SYDVKM. The CDR3 nucleotides are TGTGCCAGCAGTAGACCCGCCGTTCTGGATTCACCCCTCCACTTT. Amino acid sequence: CASSRPAVLDSPLHF.

This chain joins TRBV7-9 and TRBJ2-7; D is uncertain. The CDR3 is 12 residues long. CDR1 and CDR2 from the germline V gene are SEHNR and FQNEAQ (reference sequence). V was trimmed by 5 bases and J by 9 bases, leaving 14 bases between them. CDR3 in amino acids: CASSHSARGQYF. The CDR3 DNA sequence: TGTGCCAGCAGCCACTCGGCGCGCGGGCAGTACTTC.

The rearrangement links TRBV29-1 to TRBJ2-5; tentative D call: TRBD1 (5 bases). This CDR3 comprises 12 residues. The germline CDR1 and CDR2 sequences are SQVTM and ANQGSEA. Trimming shortened V by 2 bases and J by 1 base, and 5 bases separated the two germline ends. In nucleotides, the CDR3 is TGCAGCGTTGAACAGGGCCAAGAGACCCAGTACTTC. Amino acids: CSVEQGQETQYF.

This chain connects TRBV6-5 to TRBJ1-2; 9 bases fit TRBD1. After removal of 6 bases from V and 1 base from J, the junction contained 6 bases not matched to a gene. This CDR3 region has 15 residues. Germline assignment: CDR1 MNHEY and CDR2 SVGAGI. The CDR3 protein is CASRKQGASNYGYTF. In DNA form, the CDR3 reads TGTGCCAGCAGAAAACAGGGGGCGAGTAACTATGGCTACACCTTC.

The chain uses TRBV20-1 and TRBJ1-3; D is unresolved. Trimming shortened V by 6 bases and J by 4 bases, and 7 bases separated the two germline ends. The CDR3 spans 11 residues. Looked up from germline, CDR1 is DFQATT and CDR2 is SNEGSKA (reference sequence). CDR3 residues: CSATQGNTIYF. CDR3 DNA: TGCAGTGCGACTCAGGGAAACACCATATATTTT.

This chain uses TRBV20-1 with TRBJ1-1; TRBD1 might be the D (5 bases). CDR3 length: 11 amino acids. Trimming left V 6 bases short and J 9 bases short, with 14 bases between. The germline gives CDR1 DFQATT, CDR2 SNEGSKA (reference sequence). This CDR3 is CSATQGEKAFF. CDR3 in DNA: TGCAGTGCCACCCAGGGTGAAAAAGCTTTCTTT.

CDR3 nucleotides: TGCGCCAGCAGCCCGAAGACAGGTACCCTCAACACTGAAGCTTTCTTT. It codes for CASSPKTGTLNTEAFF. The chain employs TRBV5-1 and TRBJ1-1; perhaps TRBD1 as D (6 bases). This CDR3 contains 16 residues. Germline CDR1 SGHRS, CDR2 YFSETQ. The V and J ends lost 4 bases and 2 bases respectively, with 18 bases between them.

The gene calls are TRBV6-4 and TRBJ2-1; D is uncertain. CDR3 length equals 12 residues. V dropped 7 bases and J dropped 5 bases, with 9 bases sitting between them. CDR1 is MRHNA and CDR2 is SNTAGT in the germline V gene. The CDR3 sequence is CASMLQDNEQFF. CDR3 bases: TGTGCCAGCATGCTCCAAGACAATGAGCAGTTCTTC.

This clone was seen a handful of times. Other nucleotide sequences in the sample specify the same CDR3. This chain connects TRBV15 to TRBJ2-7, with TRBD2 matching 14 bases. CDR1 LNHNV and CDR2 YYDKDF come from the germline V gene (reference sequence). This CDR3 has 15 residues. V was pared by 3 bases and J by 6 bases, with 4 bases of the junction left unmatched. The CDR3 reads CATSSGTSGRREQYF. The CDR3 nucleotides are TGTGCCACCAGCAGTGGGACTAGCGGGAGACGCGAGCAGTACTTC. The variable domain in full, completed from reference TRBV15 and TRBJ2-7, reads DAMVIQNPRYQVTQFGKPVTLSCSQTLNHNVMYWYQQKSSQAPKLLFHYYDKDFNNEADTPDNFQSRRPNTSFCFLDIRSPGLGDTAMYLCATSSGTSGRREQYFGPGTRLTVT.

The V and J genes are TRBV10-3 and TRBJ1-5, with 11 bases matching TRBD1. The CDR3 is made up of 13 amino acids. Germline lookup yields CDR1 ENHRY and CDR2 SYGVKD. After removal of 6 bases from V and 5 bases from J, the junction contained 0 bases not matched to a gene. The chain's CDR3 is CAIRGQGDQPQHF. DNA for the CDR3: TGTGCCATCAGGGGACAGGGGGATCAGCCCCAGCATTTT.

The V gene is TRBV18, the J gene TRBJ1-1; 7 bases map to TRBD1. CDR3 length equals 13 residues. Germline assignment: CDR1 KGHSH and CDR2 LQKENI. J lost 4 bases, V lost 6 bases, and 5 bases had no gene match. The CDR3 protein is CASSGGGGTEAFF. The CDR3, as DNA: TGTGCCAGCTCGGGAGGGGGCGGCACTGAAGCTTTCTTT.